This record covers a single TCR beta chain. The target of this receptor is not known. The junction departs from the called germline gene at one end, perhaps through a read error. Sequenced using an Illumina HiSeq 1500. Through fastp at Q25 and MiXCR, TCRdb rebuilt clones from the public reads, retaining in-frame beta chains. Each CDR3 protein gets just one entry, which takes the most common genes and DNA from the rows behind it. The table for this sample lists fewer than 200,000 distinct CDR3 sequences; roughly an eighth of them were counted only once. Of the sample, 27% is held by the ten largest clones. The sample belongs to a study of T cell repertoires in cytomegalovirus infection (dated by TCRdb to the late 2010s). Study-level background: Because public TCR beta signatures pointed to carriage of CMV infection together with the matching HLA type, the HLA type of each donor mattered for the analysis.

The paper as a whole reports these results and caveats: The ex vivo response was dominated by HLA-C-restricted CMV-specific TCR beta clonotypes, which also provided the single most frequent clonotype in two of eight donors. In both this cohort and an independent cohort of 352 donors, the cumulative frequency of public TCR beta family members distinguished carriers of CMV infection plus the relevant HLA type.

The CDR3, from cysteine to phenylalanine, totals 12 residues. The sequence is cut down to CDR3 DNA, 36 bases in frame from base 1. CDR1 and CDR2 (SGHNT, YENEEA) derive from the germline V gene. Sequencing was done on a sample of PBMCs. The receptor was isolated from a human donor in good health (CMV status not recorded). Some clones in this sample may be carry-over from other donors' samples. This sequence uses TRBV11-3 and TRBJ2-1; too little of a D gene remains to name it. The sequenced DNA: TGTGCCAGCAACTTAAGCGACAATGAGCAGTTCTTC. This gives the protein CASNLSDNEQFF.